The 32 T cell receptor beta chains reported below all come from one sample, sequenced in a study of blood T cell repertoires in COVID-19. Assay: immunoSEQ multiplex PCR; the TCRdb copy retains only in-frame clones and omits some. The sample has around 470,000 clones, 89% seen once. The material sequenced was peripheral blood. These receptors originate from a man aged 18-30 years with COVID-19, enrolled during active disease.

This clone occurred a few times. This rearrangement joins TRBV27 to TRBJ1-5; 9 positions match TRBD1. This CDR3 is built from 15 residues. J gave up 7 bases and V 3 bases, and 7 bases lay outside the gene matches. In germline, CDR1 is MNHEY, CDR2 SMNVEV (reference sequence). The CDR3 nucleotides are TGTGCCAGCAGTTTTCAGGGACAGGGAGGCCAGCCCCAGCATTTT. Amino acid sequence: CASSFQGQGGQPQHF.

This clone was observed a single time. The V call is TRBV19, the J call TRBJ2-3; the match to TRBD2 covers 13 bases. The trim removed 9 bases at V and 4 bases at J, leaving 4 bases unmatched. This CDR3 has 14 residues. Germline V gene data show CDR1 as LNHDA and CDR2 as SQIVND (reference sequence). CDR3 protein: CASKTSGGPDTQYF. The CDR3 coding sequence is TGTGCCAGCAAGACTAGCGGGGGGCCAGATACGCAGTATTTT.

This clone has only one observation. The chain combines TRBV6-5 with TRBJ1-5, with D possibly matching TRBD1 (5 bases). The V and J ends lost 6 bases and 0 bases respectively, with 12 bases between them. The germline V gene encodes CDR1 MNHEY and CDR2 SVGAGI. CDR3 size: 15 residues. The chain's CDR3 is CASRPGGNSNQPQHF. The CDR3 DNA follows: TGTGCCAGCAGACCCGGGGGGAATAGCAATCAGCCCCAGCATTTT.

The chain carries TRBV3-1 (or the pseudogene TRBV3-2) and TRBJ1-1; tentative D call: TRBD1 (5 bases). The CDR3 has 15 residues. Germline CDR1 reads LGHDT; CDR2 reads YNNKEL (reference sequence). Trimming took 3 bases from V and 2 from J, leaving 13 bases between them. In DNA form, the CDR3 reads TGTGCCAGCAGCCACCTTAAAGGGGCAAACACTGAAGCTTTCTTT. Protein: CASSHLKGANTEAFF.

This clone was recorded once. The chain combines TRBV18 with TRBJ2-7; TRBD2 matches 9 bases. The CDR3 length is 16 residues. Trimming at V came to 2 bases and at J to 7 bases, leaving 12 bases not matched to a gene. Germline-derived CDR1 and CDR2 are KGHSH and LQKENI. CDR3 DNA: TGTGCCAGCTCACCAGGGTTCGGCGGGGGGGCCGGGGAGCAGTACTTC. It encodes CASSPGFGGGAGEQYF.

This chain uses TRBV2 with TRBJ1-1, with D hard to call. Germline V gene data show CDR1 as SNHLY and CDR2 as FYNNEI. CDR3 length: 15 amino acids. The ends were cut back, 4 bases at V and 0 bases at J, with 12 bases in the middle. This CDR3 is CASSVNGFLNTEAFF. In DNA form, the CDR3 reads TGTGCCAGCAGTGTTAACGGGTTTTTGAACACTGAAGCTTTCTTT.

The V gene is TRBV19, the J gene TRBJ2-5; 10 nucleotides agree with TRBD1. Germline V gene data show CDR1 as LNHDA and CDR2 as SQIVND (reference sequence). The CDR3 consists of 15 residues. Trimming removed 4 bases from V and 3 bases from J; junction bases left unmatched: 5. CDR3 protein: CASSTPGTGEETQYF. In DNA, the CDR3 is TGTGCCAGTAGTACCCCCGGGACAGGGGAAGAGACCCAGTACTTC.

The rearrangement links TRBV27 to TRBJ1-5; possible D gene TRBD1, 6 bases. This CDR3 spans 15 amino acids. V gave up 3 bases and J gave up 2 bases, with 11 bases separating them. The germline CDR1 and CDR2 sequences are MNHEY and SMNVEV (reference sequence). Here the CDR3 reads CASSFWGLGNQPQHF. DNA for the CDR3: TGTGCCAGCAGTTTTTGGGGGCTGGGCAATCAGCCCCAGCATTTT.

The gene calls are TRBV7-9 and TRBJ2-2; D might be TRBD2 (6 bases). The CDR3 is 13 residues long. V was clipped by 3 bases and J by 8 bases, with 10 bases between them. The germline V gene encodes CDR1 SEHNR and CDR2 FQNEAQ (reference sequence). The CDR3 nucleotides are TGTGCCAGCAGCTTGACGGGAGTGGGGGAGCTGTTTTTT. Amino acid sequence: CASSLTGVGELFF.

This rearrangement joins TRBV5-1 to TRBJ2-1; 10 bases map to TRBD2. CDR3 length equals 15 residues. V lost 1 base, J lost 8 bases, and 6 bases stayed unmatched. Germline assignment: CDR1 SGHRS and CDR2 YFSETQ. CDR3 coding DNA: TGCGCCAGCAGCTTGTATCCTAGCGGGAGCGATGAGCAGTTCTTC. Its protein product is CASSLYPSGSDEQFF.

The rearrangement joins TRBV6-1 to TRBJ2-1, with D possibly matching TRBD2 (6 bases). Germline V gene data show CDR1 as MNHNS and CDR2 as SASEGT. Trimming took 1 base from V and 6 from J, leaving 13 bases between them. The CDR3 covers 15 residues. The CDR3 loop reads CASSEGGSGGNEQFF. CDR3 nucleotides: TGTGCCAGCAGTGAAGGAGGTAGCGGAGGCAATGAGCAGTTCTTC.

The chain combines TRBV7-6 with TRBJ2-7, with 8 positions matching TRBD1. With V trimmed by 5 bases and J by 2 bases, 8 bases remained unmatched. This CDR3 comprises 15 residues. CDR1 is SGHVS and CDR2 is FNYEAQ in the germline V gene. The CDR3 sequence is CASSQGGTGPYEQYF. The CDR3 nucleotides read TGTGCCAGCAGCCAAGGAGGGACAGGCCCCTACGAGCAGTACTTC.

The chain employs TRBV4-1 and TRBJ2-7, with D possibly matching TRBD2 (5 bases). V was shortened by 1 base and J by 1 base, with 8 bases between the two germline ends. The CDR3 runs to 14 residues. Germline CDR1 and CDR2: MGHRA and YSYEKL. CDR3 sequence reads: CASSQGPGSYEQYF. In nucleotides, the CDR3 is TGCGCCAGCAGCCAAGGGCCGGGATCCTACGAGCAGTACTTC.

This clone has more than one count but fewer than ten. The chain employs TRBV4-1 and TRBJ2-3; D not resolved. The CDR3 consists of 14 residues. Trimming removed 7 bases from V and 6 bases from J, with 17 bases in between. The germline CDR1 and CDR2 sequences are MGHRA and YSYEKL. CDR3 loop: CASKTGVVVDTQYF. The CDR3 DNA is TGCGCCAGCAAGACTGGAGTCGTGGTGGATACGCAGTATTTT.

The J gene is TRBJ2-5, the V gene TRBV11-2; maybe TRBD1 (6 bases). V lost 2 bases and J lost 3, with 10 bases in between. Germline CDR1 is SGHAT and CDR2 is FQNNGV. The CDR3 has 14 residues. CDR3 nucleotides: TGTGCCAGCAGCTTATGGGACACCAAAGAGACCCAGTACTTC. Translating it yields CASSLWDTKETQYF.

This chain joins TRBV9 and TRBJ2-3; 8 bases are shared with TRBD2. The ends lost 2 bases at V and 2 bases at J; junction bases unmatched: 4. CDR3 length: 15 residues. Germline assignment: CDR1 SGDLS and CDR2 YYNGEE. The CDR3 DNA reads TGTGCCAGCAGCGTGTTAGCGGGATCCACAGATACGCAGTATTTT. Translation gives CASSVLAGSTDTQYF. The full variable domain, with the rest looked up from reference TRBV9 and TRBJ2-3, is DSGVTQTPKHLITATGQRVTLRCSPRSGDLSVYWYQQSLDQGLQFLIQYYNGEERAKGNILERFSAQQFPDLHSELNLSSLELGDSALYFCASSVLAGSTDTQYFGPGTRLTVL.

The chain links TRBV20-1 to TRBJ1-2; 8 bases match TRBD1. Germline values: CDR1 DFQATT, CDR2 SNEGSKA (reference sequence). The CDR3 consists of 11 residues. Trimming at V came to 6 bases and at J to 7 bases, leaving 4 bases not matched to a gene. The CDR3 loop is CSAPTGVGYTF. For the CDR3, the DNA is TGCAGTGCCCCGACAGGGGTTGGCTACACCTTC.

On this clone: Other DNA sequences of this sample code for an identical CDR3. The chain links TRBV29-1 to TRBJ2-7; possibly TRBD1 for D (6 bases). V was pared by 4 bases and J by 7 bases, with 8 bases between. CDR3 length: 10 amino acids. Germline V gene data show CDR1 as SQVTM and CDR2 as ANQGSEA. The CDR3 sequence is CSVVRGEQYF. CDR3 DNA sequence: TGCAGCGTTGTGAGGGGGGAGCAGTACTTC.

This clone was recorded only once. CDR3 residues: CAISEPPGRAKNIQYF. The CDR3 DNA is TGTGCCATCAGTGAACCCCCAGGGCGAGCCAAAAACATTCAGTACTTC. J is TRBJ2-4 and V is TRBV10-3; possible D gene TRBD1, 5 bases. CDR3 size: 16 residues. CDR1 and CDR2 (germline): ENHRY, SYGVKD. Between the trimmed V and J ends, which lost 3 bases and 0 bases, there was a span of 12 bases.

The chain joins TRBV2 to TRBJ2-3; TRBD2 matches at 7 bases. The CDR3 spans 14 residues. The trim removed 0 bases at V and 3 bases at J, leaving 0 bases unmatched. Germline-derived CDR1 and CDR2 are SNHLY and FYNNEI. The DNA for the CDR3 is TGTGCCAGCAGTGAAGCGGGGGGGACAGATACGCAGTATTTT. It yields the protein CASSEAGGTDTQYF. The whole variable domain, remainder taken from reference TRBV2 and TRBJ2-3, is EPEVTQTPSHQVTQMGQEVILRCVPISNHLYFYWYRQILGQKVEFLVSFYNNEISEKSEIFDDQFSVERPDGSNFTLKIRSTKLEDSAMYFCASSEAGGTDTQYFGPGTRLTVL.

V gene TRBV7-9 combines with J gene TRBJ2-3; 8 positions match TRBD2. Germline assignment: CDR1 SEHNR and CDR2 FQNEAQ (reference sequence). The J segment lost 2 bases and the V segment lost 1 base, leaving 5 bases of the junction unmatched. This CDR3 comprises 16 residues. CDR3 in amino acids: CASSLEGLGYTDTQYF. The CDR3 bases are TGTGCCAGCAGCTTAGAGGGACTAGGTTACACAGATACGCAGTATTTT.

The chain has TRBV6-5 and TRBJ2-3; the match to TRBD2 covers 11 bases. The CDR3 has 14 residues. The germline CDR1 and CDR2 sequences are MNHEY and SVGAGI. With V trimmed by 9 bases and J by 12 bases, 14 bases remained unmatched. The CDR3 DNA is TGTGCCAGTACTAGCGGGGGTTACCTAGGTAGCCAGTATTTT. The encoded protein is CASTSGGYLGSQYF.

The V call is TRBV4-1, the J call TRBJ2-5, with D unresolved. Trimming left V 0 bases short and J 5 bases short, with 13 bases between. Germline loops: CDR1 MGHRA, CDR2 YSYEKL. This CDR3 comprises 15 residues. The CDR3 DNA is TGCGCCAGCAGCCAAGATGGCCTAGTTTTGGAGACCCAGTACTTC. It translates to CASSQDGLVLETQYF.

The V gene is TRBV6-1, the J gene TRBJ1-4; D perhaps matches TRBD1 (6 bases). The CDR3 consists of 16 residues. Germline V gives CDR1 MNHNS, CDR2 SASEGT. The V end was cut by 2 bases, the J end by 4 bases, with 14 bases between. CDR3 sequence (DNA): TGTGCCAGCAGTGAATTCCTGGACAGAATTAATGAAAAACTGTTTTTT. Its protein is CASSEFLDRINEKLFF.

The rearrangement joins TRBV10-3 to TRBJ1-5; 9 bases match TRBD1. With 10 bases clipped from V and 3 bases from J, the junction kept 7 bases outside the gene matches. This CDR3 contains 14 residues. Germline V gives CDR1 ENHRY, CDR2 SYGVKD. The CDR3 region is CASADRGNNQPQHF. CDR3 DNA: TGTGCCAGCGCAGACAGGGGGAACAATCAGCCCCAGCATTTT.

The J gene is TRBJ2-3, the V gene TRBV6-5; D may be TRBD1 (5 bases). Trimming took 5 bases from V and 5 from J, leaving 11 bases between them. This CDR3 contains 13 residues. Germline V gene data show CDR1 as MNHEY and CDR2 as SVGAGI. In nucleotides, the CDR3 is TGTGCCAGCAGTCCCAGGGTTATAGATACGCAGTATTTT. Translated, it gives CASSPRVIDTQYF.

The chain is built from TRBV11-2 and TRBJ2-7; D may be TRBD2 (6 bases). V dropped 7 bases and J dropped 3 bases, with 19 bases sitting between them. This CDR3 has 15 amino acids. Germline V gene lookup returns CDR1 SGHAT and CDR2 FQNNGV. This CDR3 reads CASKPHLASNYEQYF. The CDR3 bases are TGTGCCAGCAAGCCACACCTAGCGAGCAACTACGAGCAGTACTTC.

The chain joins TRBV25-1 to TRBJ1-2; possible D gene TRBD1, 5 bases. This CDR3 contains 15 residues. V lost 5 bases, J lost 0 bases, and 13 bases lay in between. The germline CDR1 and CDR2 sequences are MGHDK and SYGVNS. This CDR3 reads CASSLQGSANYGYTF. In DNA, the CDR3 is TGTGCCAGCAGTCTCCAGGGATCCGCTAACTATGGCTACACCTTC.

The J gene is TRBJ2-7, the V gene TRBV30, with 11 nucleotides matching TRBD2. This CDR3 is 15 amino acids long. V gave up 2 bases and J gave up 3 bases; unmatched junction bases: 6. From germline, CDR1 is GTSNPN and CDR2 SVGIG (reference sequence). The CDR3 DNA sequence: TGTGCCTGGAGTACATCTAGCGGGAGGCGCTACGAGCAGTACTTC. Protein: CAWSTSSGRRYEQYF.

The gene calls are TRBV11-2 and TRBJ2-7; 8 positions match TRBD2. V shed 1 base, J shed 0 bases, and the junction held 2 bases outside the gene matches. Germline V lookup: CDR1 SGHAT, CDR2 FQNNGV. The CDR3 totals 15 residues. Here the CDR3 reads CASSLGGTSSYEQYF. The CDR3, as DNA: TGTGCCAGCAGCTTAGGCGGGACTAGCTCCTACGAGCAGTACTTC. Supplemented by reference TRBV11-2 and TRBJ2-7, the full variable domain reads EAGVAQSPRYKIIEKRQSVAFWCNPISGHATLYWYQQILGQGPKLLIQFQNNGVVDDSQLPKDRFSAERLKGVDSTLKIQPAKLEDSAVYLCASSLGGTSSYEQYFGPGTRLTVT.

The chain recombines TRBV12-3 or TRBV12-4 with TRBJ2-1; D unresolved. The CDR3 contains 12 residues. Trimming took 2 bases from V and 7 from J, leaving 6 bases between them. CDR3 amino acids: CASSLLGNEQFF. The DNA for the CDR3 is TGTGCCAGCAGTTTACTAGGAAATGAGCAGTTCTTC.

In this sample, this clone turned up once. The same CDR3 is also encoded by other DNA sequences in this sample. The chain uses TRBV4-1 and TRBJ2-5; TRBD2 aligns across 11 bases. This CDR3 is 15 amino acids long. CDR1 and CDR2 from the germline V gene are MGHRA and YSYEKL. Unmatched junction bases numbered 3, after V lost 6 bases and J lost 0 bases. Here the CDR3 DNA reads TGCGCCAGCAGTCCGGGACTAGCGGACCAAGAGACCCAGTACTTC. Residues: CASSPGLADQETQYF.